The 29 T cell receptor beta chains in this list originate from one sample, sequenced in a study of PD-L1 blockade in urothelial cancer. Clones were read by immunoSEQ multiplex PCR, and TCRdb kept only the in-frame ones, dropping some. The table records some 100,000 clones, 91% of them present only once. Sequenced material: PBMCs, taken around atezolizumab (anti-PD-L1) treatment. The receptors shown here come from a woman at least 80 years old with urothelial cancer.

The chain couples TRBV7-8 to TRBJ1-5, with 12 bases that match TRBD1. CDR1 SGHVS and CDR2 FQNEAQ come from the germline V gene. The V and J ends lost 1 base and 6 bases, in that order; junction bases with no gene match: 4. The CDR3 length is 16 residues. The CDR3 loop reads CASSLVGTGGVQPQHF. Written as DNA, the CDR3 is TGTGCCAGCAGCTTAGTGGGGACAGGGGGCGTTCAGCCCCAGCATTTT. Together with reference TRBV7-8 and TRBJ1-5, the CDR3 gives the full variable domain: GAGVSQSPRYKVAKRGQDVALRCDPISGHVSLFWYQQALGQGPEFLTYFQNEAQLDKSGLPSDRFFAERPEGSVSTLKIQRTQQEDSAVYLCASSLVGTGGVQPQHFGDGTRLSIL.

The V and J genes are TRBV10-2 and TRBJ1-1; the D gene is possibly TRBD1 (6 bases). CDR3 size: 13 residues. V was clipped by 8 bases and J by 3 bases, with 13 bases between them. The germline V gene encodes CDR1 WSHSY and CDR2 SAAADI. CDR3 DNA sequence: TGCGCCAGCCTACAACAGGGAGACACTGAAGCTTTCTTT. It encodes CASLQQGDTEAFF.

V and J are TRBV6-1 and TRBJ2-7; TRBD1 aligns across 8 bases. Trimming took 2 bases from V and 5 from J; bases not matched to a gene: 11. Germline-derived CDR1 and CDR2 are MNHNS and SASEGT. The CDR3 consists of 16 residues. The chain's CDR3 is CASSERTWTGKDEQYF. The CDR3 DNA sequence: TGTGCCAGCAGTGAACGGACTTGGACAGGGAAGGACGAGCAGTACTTC.

In DNA form, the CDR3 reads TGTGCCAGCAGTGAAGTAGTAGCGGCCACCGGGGAGCTGTTTTTT. It encodes CASSEVVAATGELFF. The J gene is TRBJ2-2, the V gene TRBV6-1; a weak D match, TRBD2 (6 bases). Germline CDR1 is MNHNS and CDR2 is SASEGT. The V gene lost 1 base and the J gene lost 4 bases, with 10 bases spanning the gap. This CDR3 is 15 amino acids long.

The rearrangement uses TRBV5-1 and TRBJ1-4; no reliable D call. Trimming removed 0 bases at V and 1 base at J, with 13 bases between. This CDR3 is built from 17 residues. Germline lookup yields CDR1 SGHRS and CDR2 YFSETQ. This CDR3 is CASSLDRWEGTNEKLFF. CDR3 nucleotide sequence: TGCGCCAGCAGCTTGGATCGGTGGGAGGGAACTAATGAAAAACTGTTTTTT. The full variable domain, with the rest looked up from reference TRBV5-1 and TRBJ1-4, is KAGVTQTPRYLIKTRGQQVTLSCSPISGHRSVSWYQQTPGQGLQFLFEYFSETQRNKGNFPGRFSGRQFSNSRSEMNVSTLELGDSALYLCASSLDRWEGTNEKLFFGSGTQLSVL.

J is TRBJ1-1 and V is TRBV15, with a possible D match to TRBD1 (5 bases). V was pared by 2 bases and J by 4 bases, with 14 bases between. Germline values: CDR1 LNHNV, CDR2 YYDKDF (reference sequence). The CDR3 length is 15 residues. CDR3 amino acids: CATSRHRKGFTEAFF. CDR3 bases: TGTGCCACCAGCAGACACAGGAAAGGGTTCACTGAAGCTTTCTTT.

In nucleotides, the CDR3 is TGTGCCAGTAGTATAGGCCGAGGACTAGCGGGGCAACGGGGGGAGTTCTTC. This encodes CASSIGRGLAGQRGEFF. This chain joins TRBV19 and TRBJ2-1; 12 bases are shared with TRBD2. The CDR3 loop spans 17 amino acids. Germline CDR1 reads LNHDA; CDR2 reads SQIVND (reference sequence). J lost 14 bases, V lost 1 base, and 15 bases had no gene match.

This CDR3 is CASSLVGGSRYGYTF. Written as DNA, the CDR3 is TGTGCCAGCAGCTTAGTCGGCGGTTCACGTTATGGCTACACCTTC. The chain couples TRBV7-9 to TRBJ1-2; D remains unclear. The V end lost 1 base, the J end lost 5 bases, and 14 bases lay between the germline ends. Germline CDR1 SEHNR, CDR2 FQNEAQ (reference sequence). The CDR3 contains 15 residues.

This chain connects TRBV2 to TRBJ1-2, with unresolved D. Trimming stripped 1 base from V and 0 bases from J, with 6 bases between. The CDR3 consists of 14 residues. Per the germline V gene, CDR1 is SNHLY and CDR2 is FYNNEI. For the CDR3, the DNA is TGTGCCAGCAGTGAAGGTTACTCTAACTATGGCTACACCTTC. Its protein product is CASSEGYSNYGYTF.

This rearrangement joins TRBV9 to TRBJ2-1, with 15 bases matching TRBD2. J gave up 6 bases and V 3 bases, and 1 base lay outside the gene matches. Germline V gene sequence: CDR1 SGDLS, CDR2 YYNGEE. The CDR3 runs 15 residues. CDR3 sequence (DNA): TGTGCCAGCAGCGCGGGACTAGCGGGGGGCAATGAGCAGTTCTTC. Its protein is CASSAGLAGGNEQFF. The variable domain in full, completed from reference TRBV9 and TRBJ2-1, reads DSGVTQTPKHLITATGQRVTLRCSPRSGDLSVYWYQQSLDQGLQFLIQYYNGEERAKGNILERFSAQQFPDLHSELNLSSLELGDSALYFCASSAGLAGGNEQFFGPGTRLTVL.

The rearrangement links TRBV10-3 to TRBJ2-2; 9 nucleotides align to TRBD1. CDR3 size: 16 residues. After removal of 4 bases from V and 2 bases from J, the junction contained 5 bases not matched to a gene. Germline lookup yields CDR1 ENHRY and CDR2 SYGVKD. The CDR3 DNA reads TGTGCCATCAGTGGATCGACAGGGGGAAACACCGGGGAGCTGTTTTTT. It specifies CAISGSTGGNTGELFF.

V usage is TRBV10-1 and J usage is TRBJ2-2; 7 nucleotides line up with TRBD2. Trimming at V came to 7 bases and at J to 5 bases, leaving 7 bases not matched to a gene. The CDR3 spans 14 residues. Germline V lookup: CDR1 WNHNN, CDR2 SYGVQD (reference sequence). The CDR3 protein is CASTSGIRTGELFF. The CDR3, as DNA: TGCGCCAGCACGAGCGGGATAAGGACCGGGGAGCTGTTTTTT.

This clone was counted only a few times. The chain links TRBV6-5 to TRBJ1-1; D might be TRBD1 (6 bases). The CDR3 has 13 amino acids. Germline-derived CDR1 and CDR2 are MNHEY and SVGAGI. Trimming took 6 bases from V and 4 from J, leaving 12 bases between them. CDR3 loop: CASRLDSATEAFF. The CDR3 nucleotides are TGTGCCAGCAGGCTGGACAGCGCCACTGAAGCTTTCTTT.

This clone was seen just once. The chain recombines TRBV7-6 with TRBJ2-7; TRBD2 matches 13 bases. V was pared by 3 bases and J by 7 bases, with 6 bases of the junction left unmatched. Germline V gives CDR1 SGHVS, CDR2 FNYEAQ. The CDR3 sequence is 15 residues long. This chain's CDR3 is CASSFSGLAGEEQYF. The CDR3 DNA follows: TGTGCCAGCAGCTTCTCTGGACTAGCGGGAGAGGAGCAGTACTTC.

The CDR3 loop reads CASSLSYRGPYEQYF. As DNA, the CDR3 is TGTGCCAGCAGTTTATCGTACAGGGGTCCCTACGAGCAGTACTTC. The V and J genes are TRBV27 and TRBJ2-7, with 7 bases lining up with TRBD1. With 0 bases clipped from V and 2 bases from J, the junction kept 4 bases outside the gene matches. The CDR3 is 15 amino acids. Germline CDR1 and CDR2: MNHEY and SMNVEV (reference sequence).

The V call is TRBV9, the J call TRBJ1-1; 7 bases align to TRBD1. The CDR3 contains 14 residues. Germline CDR1 and CDR2: SGDLS and YYNGEE. The junction had 6 bases not matched to a gene; V was cut back by 3 bases and J by 4 bases. CDR3 sequence: CASSATQGPTEAFF. DNA of the CDR3: TGTGCCAGCAGCGCCACACAGGGGCCCACTGAAGCTTTCTTT.

The rearrangement uses TRBV19 and TRBJ1-1; D is uncertain. V was pared by 6 bases and J by 1 base, with 12 bases between. The CDR3 extends over 14 amino acids. Germline V gives CDR1 LNHDA, CDR2 SQIVND (reference sequence). CDR3 bases: TGTGCCAGTAGGTGGGTGGGCCCGAACACTGAAGCTTTCTTT. Translating it yields CASRWVGPNTEAFF.

This clone came up once. The chain couples TRBV7-6 to TRBJ2-7; D perhaps matches TRBD1 (6 bases). The CDR3 contains 16 residues. Germline CDR1 reads SGHVS; CDR2 reads FNYEAQ. Trimming shortened V by 0 bases and J by 4 bases, and 16 bases separated the two germline ends. The chain's CDR3 is CASSLAQGRDAYEQYF. The CDR3 nucleotides are TGTGCCAGCAGCTTAGCGCAGGGGCGCGATGCATACGAGCAGTACTTC.

The chain carries TRBV28 and TRBJ2-1; D is perhaps TRBD2 (5 bases). The V end was cut by 8 bases, the J end by 5 bases, with 22 bases between. In germline, CDR1 is MDHEN, CDR2 SYDVKM. The CDR3 spans 16 residues. The DNA for the CDR3 is TGTGCCAGCGGCCGCGGGCGTCCCTGGCGAGACAATGAGCAGTTCTTC. Protein: CASGRGRPWRDNEQFF.

V gene TRBV29-1 combines with J gene TRBJ2-7, with 7 bases aligning to TRBD1. This CDR3 spans 14 amino acids. V lost 7 bases to trimming and J lost 2 bases; unmatched junction nucleotides: 11. CDR1 and CDR2 from the germline V gene are SQVTM and ANQGSEA. The CDR3 DNA follows: TGCAGCGCCAAGGGCGGACAGGCCGCCTACGAGCAGTACTTC. Its translation: CSAKGGQAAYEQYF.

The chain is built from TRBV19 and TRBJ1-4, with D unclear. The CDR3 spans 10 residues. The germline CDR1 and CDR2 sequences are LNHDA and SQIVND (reference sequence). Trimming cost V 5 bases and J 10 bases, with 5 bases left between them. CDR3: CASSPGKLFF. In nucleotides, the CDR3 is TGTGCCAGTAGTCCAGGAAAACTGTTTTTT.

V and J are TRBV18 and TRBJ1-1; D uncertain. This CDR3 is 16 amino acids long. Germline V lookup: CDR1 KGHSH, CDR2 LQKENI. V was shortened by 2 bases and J by 4 bases, with 17 bases between the two germline ends. In DNA form, the CDR3 reads TGTGCCAGCTCACCAAAAGCAGTTATCGCGGGCACTGAAGCTTTCTTT. Its protein is CASSPKAVIAGTEAFF.

The chain joins TRBV5-1 to TRBJ1-5; TRBD1 matches at 8 bases. With V trimmed by 0 bases and J by 3 bases, 2 bases remained unmatched. Germline assignment: CDR1 SGHRS and CDR2 YFSETQ. This CDR3 comprises 15 residues. The DNA of the CDR3 is TGCGCCAGCAGCTTGGGGGACAGGAACAATCAGCCCCAGCATTTT. This sequence encodes CASSLGDRNNQPQHF.

The V and J genes are TRBV2 and TRBJ1-2, with D perhaps matching TRBD1 (5 bases). CDR1 and CDR2 from the germline V gene are SNHLY and FYNNEI. Trimming left V 10 bases short and J 4 bases short, with 22 bases between. This CDR3 is 15 amino acids long. The CDR3 DNA reads as TGTGCCACGTCAGCCGATGGGGCCACCATCTATGGCTACACCTTC. This codes for CATSADGATIYGYTF.

The rearrangement links TRBV16 to TRBJ1-5; 7 bases fit TRBD1. There are 15 residues in the CDR3. The junction had 1 base not matched to a gene; V was cut back by 2 bases and J by 0 bases. Germline values: CDR1 KGHSY, CDR2 FQNENV. CDR3 sequence reads: CASSQGTASNQPQHF. CDR3 DNA: TGTGCCAGCAGCCAAGGGACAGCTAGCAATCAGCCCCAGCATTTT. The whole variable domain, remainder taken from reference TRBV16 and TRBJ1-5, is GEEVAQTPKHLVRGEGQKAKLYCAPIKGHSYVFWYQQVLKNEFKFLISFQNENVFDETGMPKERFSAKCLPNSPCSLEIQATKLEDSAVYFCASSQGTASNQPQHFGDGTRLSIL.

This clone was seen a handful of times. The CDR3 sequence: CASSVVASGGVGTQYF. The CDR3 DNA sequence: TGTGCCAGCAGCGTAGTGGCTAGCGGGGGTGTAGGGACCCAGTACTTC. The chain recombines TRBV9 with TRBJ2-5, with 10 bases that match TRBD2. V lost 0 bases to trimming and J lost 7 bases; unmatched junction nucleotides: 9. The CDR3 has 16 amino acids. In germline, CDR1 is SGDLS, CDR2 YYNGEE.

The chain couples TRBV5-1 to TRBJ2-1; 8 positions match TRBD2. Trimming removed 4 bases from V and 4 bases from J; junction bases left unmatched: 10. Germline CDR1 and CDR2: SGHRS and YFSETQ. This CDR3 spans 16 amino acids. The DNA of the CDR3 is TGCGCCAGCAGCATCCCAACTAGCGGCGATTACAATGAGCAGTTCTTC. It translates to CASSIPTSGDYNEQFF.

This chain uses TRBV7-3 with TRBJ1-2; 10 bases are shared with TRBD1. With V trimmed by 5 bases and J by 2 bases, 2 bases remained unmatched. CDR3 length: 14 amino acids. CDR1 SGHTA and CDR2 FQGTGA come from the germline V gene. The CDR3 region is CASSRGQGNYGYTF. The CDR3 coding sequence is TGTGCCAGCAGCCGGGGACAGGGGAACTATGGCTACACCTTC. Drawing the rest from reference TRBV7-3 and TRBJ1-2, the complete variable domain is GAGVSQTPSNKVTEKGKYVELRCDPISGHTALYWYRQSLGQGPEFLIYFQGTGAADDSGLPNDRFFAVRPEGSVSTLKIQRTERGDSAVYLCASSRGQGNYGYTFGSGTRLTVV.

The chain has TRBV5-1 and TRBJ1-5; D might be TRBD1 (6 bases). Germline CDR1 SGHRS, CDR2 YFSETQ. The CDR3 length is 14 residues. Trimming cost V 4 bases and J 0 bases, with 8 bases left between them. CDR3 in amino acids: CASSQGLSNQPQHF. CDR3 in DNA: TGCGCCAGCAGCCAGGGGCTTAGCAATCAGCCCCAGCATTTT.